This paragraph covers one TCR beta chain sequence. The sample is drawn from a study of PD-L1 blockade in urothelial cancer. Whole-study context: Previous chemotherapy exposure amounted to 0 to 3 regimens for patients.

Trimming shortened V by 7 bases and J by 0 bases, and 15 bases separated the two germline ends. This CDR3 has 15 residues. Germline lookup yields CDR1 MNHEY and CDR2 SMNVEV (reference sequence). Time point defined: peripheral blood 6 weeks after treatment start. Sequencing was performed with immunoSEQ multiplex PCR; in TCRdb, only in-frame clones are kept and a portion is missing. The table includes more than 90,000 clones, 91% detected once. The specimen comprised PBMCs, sampled around atezolizumab (anti-PD-L1) treatment. The sequence was obtained from a man aged 55 to 70 with urothelial cancer. The J gene is TRBJ1-1, the V gene TRBV27; a possible D gene is TRBD1 (6 bases). CDR3 sequence reads: CASMGAPEMNTEAFF. The CDR3 nucleotides read TGTGCCAGCATGGGGGCCCCGGAGATGAACACTGAAGCTTTCTTT.